Following are 13 T cell receptor beta chains from one sample sequenced in a study of blood T cell repertoires in COVID-19. Libraries were prepared by immunoSEQ multiplex PCR; TCRdb keeps only in-frame clonotypes and omits some of them. The sample consists of more than 250,000 clones, about nine tenths of them appearing once. The sample was peripheral blood. The receptors shown here come from a woman aged 50 to 65 with COVID-19, enrolled during active disease.

The gene calls are TRBV6-2 or TRBV6-3 and TRBJ2-7; D uncertain. The CDR3 is made up of 12 amino acids. CDR1 is MNHEY and CDR2 is SVGEGT in the germline V gene. Between the trimmed V and J ends, which lost 8 bases and 2 bases, there was a span of 10 bases. In DNA, the CDR3 is TGTGCCAGCCGCCGTCAAACCTACGAGCAGTACTTC. Protein sequence: CASRRQTYEQYF.

The CDR3: CASSREETQYF. As DNA, the CDR3 is TGTGCCAGCTCCCGGGAAGAGACCCAGTACTTC. The chain joins TRBV18 to TRBJ2-5; D remains unclear. The CDR3 covers 11 residues. The germline V gene encodes CDR1 KGHSH and CDR2 LQKENI. V lost 6 bases to trimming and J lost 3 bases, with 5 bases between them.

DNA for the CDR3: TGCGCCAGCAGCTTGAACCGTCCCGGGACAGTCCAGGAATATGGCTACACCTTC. This codes for CASSLNRPGTVQEYGYTF. The J gene is TRBJ1-2, the V gene TRBV5-1; 7 bases fit TRBD1. The J segment lost 5 bases and the V segment lost 1 base, leaving 17 bases of the junction unmatched. Per germline, CDR1 SGHRS and CDR2 YFSETQ. The CDR3 extends over 18 amino acids.

The gene calls are TRBV18 and TRBJ2-1; TRBD1 agrees at 7 bases. The CDR3 is 16 amino acids. Germline V gene data show CDR1 as KGHSH and CDR2 as LQKENI. V lost 6 bases to trimming and J lost 6 bases; unmatched junction nucleotides: 14. CDR3 residues: CASSPTGTAKANEQFF. In DNA, the CDR3 is TGTGCCAGCTCTCCGACCGGGACAGCGAAAGCCAATGAGCAGTTCTTC.

This chain connects TRBV4-1 to TRBJ2-3, with a tentative D call TRBD1 (6 bases). Trimming shortened V by 6 bases and J by 1 base, and 14 bases separated the two germline ends. The V gene's germline CDR1 is MGHRA and CDR2 YSYEKL. CDR3 length equals 15 residues. DNA for the CDR3: TGCGCCAGCAGATTACAGGGTAGTGGCACAGATACGCAGTATTTT. Encoded protein: CASRLQGSGTDTQYF.

The gene calls are TRBV4-1 and TRBJ1-6; 8 bases line up with TRBD1. The CDR3 runs 15 residues. Trimming took 4 bases from V and 9 from J; bases not matched to a gene: 8. Looked up from germline, CDR1 is MGHRA and CDR2 is YSYEKL. The CDR3 region is CASSPDGTGSSPLHF. CDR3 sequence (DNA): TGCGCCAGCAGCCCTGACGGGACAGGTAGTTCACCCCTCCACTTT.

DNA of the CDR3: TGTGCCAGCAGCTTATCCAGGTCAGGGTACCAAGAGACCCAGTACTTC. Translation: CASSLSRSGYQETQYF. V and J are TRBV7-2 and TRBJ2-5, with D tentatively TRBD1 (5 bases). CDR3 length: 16 amino acids. The V gene's germline CDR1 is SGHTA and CDR2 FQGNSA. V dropped 2 bases and J dropped 0 bases, with 13 bases sitting between them.

The genes are TRBV2 and TRBJ1-1, with 7 positions matching TRBD1. The CDR3 spans 13 residues. CDR1 is SNHLY and CDR2 is FYNNEI in the germline V gene. V was clipped by 8 bases and J by 3 bases; unmatched bases: 6. CDR3: CASAGQADTEAFF. CDR3 bases: TGTGCCAGCGCTGGACAGGCGGACACTGAAGCTTTCTTT.

J is TRBJ2-7 and V is TRBV27, with a possible D match to TRBD2 (7 bases). Germline V lookup: CDR1 MNHEY, CDR2 SMNVEV (reference sequence). The CDR3 covers 15 residues. Trimming removed 6 bases at V and 3 bases at J, with 18 bases between. The CDR3 DNA is TGTGCCAGCAGACGCCTGGCGGGGGCAGGCTACGAGCAGTACTTC. Protein: CASRRLAGAGYEQYF.

To note about this clone: The sample carries other DNA sequences with the same CDR3. The gene calls are TRBV15 and TRBJ2-5, with 9 bases lining up with TRBD1. The germline V gene encodes CDR1 LNHNV and CDR2 YYDKDF (reference sequence). The CDR3 loop spans 13 amino acids. With 3 bases clipped from V and 4 bases from J, the junction kept 0 bases outside the gene matches. For the CDR3, the DNA is TGTGCCACCAGCAGGGACAGGGGAGAGACCCAGTACTTC. As protein: CATSRDRGETQYF. The whole variable domain, remainder taken from reference TRBV15 and TRBJ2-5, is DAMVIQNPRYQVTQFGKPVTLSCSQTLNHNVMYWYQQKSSQAPKLLFHYYDKDFNNEADTPDNFQSRRPNTSFCFLDIRSPGLGDTAMYLCATSRDRGETQYFGPGTRLLVL.

This sequence joins TRBV6-1 and TRBJ1-1, with D tentatively TRBD1 (6 bases). The CDR3 is 15 amino acids. From germline, CDR1 is MNHNS and CDR2 SASEGT. The ends were cut back, 2 bases at V and 5 bases at J, with 15 bases in the middle. The CDR3 here is CASSEFSGGKTEAFF. The CDR3 nucleotides are TGTGCCAGCAGTGAATTTTCGGGGGGCAAAACTGAAGCTTTCTTT.

This chain joins TRBV5-5 and TRBJ2-7, with TRBD2 identical over 10 bases. The V segment lost 1 base and the J segment 6 bases; nucleotides outside the gene matches: 10. The germline V gene has CDR1 SGHKS and CDR2 YYEKEE (reference sequence). The CDR3 spans 16 residues. The CDR3 protein is CASSLRLAGDSIEQYF. Written as DNA, the CDR3 is TGTGCCAGCAGCTTGAGGCTAGCGGGAGACAGTATCGAGCAGTACTTC. Supplemented by reference TRBV5-5 and TRBJ2-7, the full variable domain reads DAGVTQSPTHLIKTRGQQVTLRCSPISGHKSVSWYQQVLGQGPQFIFQYYEKEERGRGNFPDRFSARQFPNYSSELNVNALLLGDSALYLCASSLRLAGDSIEQYFGPGTRLTVT.

The chain couples TRBV4-2 to TRBJ2-7, with D tentatively TRBD2 (7 bases). The CDR3 extends over 20 amino acids. Germline CDR1 LGHNA, CDR2 YNFKEQ. V lost 1 base to trimming and J lost 0 bases, with 25 bases between them. DNA for the CDR3: TGTGCCAGCAGCCAAGGATTTGGGGGCGACGGGGGGTCCGGCTCCTACGAGCAGTACTTC. This translates into CASSQGFGGDGGSGSYEQYF.